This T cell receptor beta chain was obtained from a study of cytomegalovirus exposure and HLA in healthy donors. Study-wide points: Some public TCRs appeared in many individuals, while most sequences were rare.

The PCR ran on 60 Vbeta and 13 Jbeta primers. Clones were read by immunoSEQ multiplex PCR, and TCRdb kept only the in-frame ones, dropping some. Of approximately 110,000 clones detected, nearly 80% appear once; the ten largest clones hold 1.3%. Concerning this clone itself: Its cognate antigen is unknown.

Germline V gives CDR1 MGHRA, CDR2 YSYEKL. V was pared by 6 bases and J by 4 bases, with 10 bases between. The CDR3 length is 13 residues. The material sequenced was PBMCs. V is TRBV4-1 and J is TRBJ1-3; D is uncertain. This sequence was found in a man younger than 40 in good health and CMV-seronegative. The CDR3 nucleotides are TGCGCCAGCAGTCCTACTAGGGGAAACACCATATATTTT. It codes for CASSPTRGNTIYF.